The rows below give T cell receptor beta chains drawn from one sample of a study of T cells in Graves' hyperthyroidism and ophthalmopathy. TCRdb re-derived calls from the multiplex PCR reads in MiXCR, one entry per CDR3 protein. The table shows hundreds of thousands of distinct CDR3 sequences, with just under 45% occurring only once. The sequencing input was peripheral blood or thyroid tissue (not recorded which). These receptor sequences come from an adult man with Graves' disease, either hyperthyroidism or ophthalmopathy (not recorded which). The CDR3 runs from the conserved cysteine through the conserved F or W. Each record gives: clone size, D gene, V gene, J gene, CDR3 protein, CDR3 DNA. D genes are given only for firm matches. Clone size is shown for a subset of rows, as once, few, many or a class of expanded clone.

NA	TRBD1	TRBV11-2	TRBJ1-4	CASRQQGTIGGATNEKLFF	TGTGCCAGCAGGCAACAGGGGACGATAGGTGGTGCAACTAATGAAAAACTGTTTTTT
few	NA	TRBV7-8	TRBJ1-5	CASSLGRSGGAVTQHF	TGTGCCAGCAGCTTAGGGCGCTCAGGCGGGGCAGTGACCCAGCATTTT
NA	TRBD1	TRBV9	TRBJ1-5	CASSPKTGGNQPQHF	TGTGCCAGCAGTCCCAAGACAGGGGGCAATCAGCCCCAGCATTTT
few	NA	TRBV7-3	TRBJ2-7	CASSLEPGAGYEQYF	TGTGCCAGCAGCTTAGAGCCCGGGGCGGGCTACGAGCAGTACTTC
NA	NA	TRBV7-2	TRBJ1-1	CASSYVQNMNTEAFF	TGTGCCAGCAGCTATGTACAGAACATGAACACTGAAGCTTTCTTT
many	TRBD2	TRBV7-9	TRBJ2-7	CASSSKASGRRYEQYF	TGTGCCAGCAGCTCCAAAGCTAGCGGGAGGCGCTACGAGCAGTACTTC
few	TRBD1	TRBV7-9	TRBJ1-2	CASSSGTGGHGYTF	TGTGCCAGCAGCTCGGGGACAGGGGGTCATGGCTACACCTTC
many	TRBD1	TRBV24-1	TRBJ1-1	CATRGQGAPGSDTEAFF	TGTGCCACCAGGGGACAGGGGGCGCCGGGATCGGACACTGAAGCTTTCTTT
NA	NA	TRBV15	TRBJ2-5	CATSGAGGTQETQYF	TGTGCCACCAGTGGGGCAGGCGGGACCCAAGAGACCCAGTACTTC
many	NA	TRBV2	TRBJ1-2	CASRGYGYTF	TGTGCCAGCAGGGGATATGGCTACACCTTC
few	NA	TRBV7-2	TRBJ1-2	CASSLWASWETDYGYTF	TGTGCCAGCAGCTTATGGGCCAGTTGGGAGACAGATTATGGCTACACCTTC
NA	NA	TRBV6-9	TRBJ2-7	CASSDTKGLGSEQYF	TGTGCCAGCAGTGATACGAAGGGTCTGGGTTCCGAGCAGTACTTC
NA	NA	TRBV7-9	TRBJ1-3	CASSFGQGNTIYF	TGTGCCAGCAGCTTCGGACAGGGAAACACCATATATTTT
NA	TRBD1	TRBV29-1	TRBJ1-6	CSVEGAGGLSPLHF	TGCAGCGTTGAAGGGGCAGGGGGCTTGTCACCCCTCCACTTT
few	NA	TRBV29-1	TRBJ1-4	CSVGRGGEEKLFF	TGCAGCGTCGGGAGGGGGGGCGAGGAAAAACTGTTTTTT
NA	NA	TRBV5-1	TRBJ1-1	CASSPITPNTEAFF	TGCGCCAGCAGCCCAATCACCCCCAACACTGAAGCTTTCTTT
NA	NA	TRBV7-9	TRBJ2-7	CASSAQSSYEQYF	TGTGCCAGCAGCGCACAGAGCTCCTACGAGCAGTACTTC
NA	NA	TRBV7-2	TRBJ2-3	CASSLRGGGRDTQYF	TGTGCCAGCAGCTTAAGGGGAGGTGGACGAGATACGCAGTATTTT
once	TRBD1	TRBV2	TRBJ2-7	CASSSSQGQGSPYEQYF	TGTGCCAGCAGTTCAAGTCAGGGACAGGGGAGTCCCTACGAGCAGTACTTC
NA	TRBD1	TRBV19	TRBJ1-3	CASSGRQGRTGNTIYF	TGTGCCAGTAGTGGACGACAGGGAAGGACTGGAAACACCATATATTTT
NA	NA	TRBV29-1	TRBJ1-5	CSVDGLGQGNNQPQHF	TGCAGCGTTGACGGATTGGGGCAGGGGAACAATCAGCCCCAGCATTTT
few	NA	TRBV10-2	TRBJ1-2	CASSESRVEAEDF	TGCGCCAGCAGTGAGTCGAGAGTAGAGGCTGAGGACTTC
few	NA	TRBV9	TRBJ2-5	CASSRGRTMRETQYF	TGTGCCAGCAGCCGAGGACGGACTATGCGGGAGACCCAGTACTTC
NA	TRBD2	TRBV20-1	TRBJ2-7	CSARESLAGSYEQYF	TGCAGTGCTAGAGAATCGCTAGCGGGATCCTACGAGCAGTACTTC
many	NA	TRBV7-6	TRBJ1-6	CASSPGSNNSPLHF	TGTGCCAGCAGCCCGGGATCTAATAATTCACCCCTCCACTTT
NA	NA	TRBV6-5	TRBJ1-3	CASSYNIIYF	TGTGCCAGCAGTTATAACATCATATATTTT
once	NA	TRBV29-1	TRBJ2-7	CSVEDGPGAGGNEQYF	TGCAGCGTTGAAGATGGTCCGGGAGCAGGAGGGAACGAGCAGTACTTC
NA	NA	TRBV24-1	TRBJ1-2	CATRSTGYDGYTF	TGTGCCACCAGGTCCACAGGGTACGATGGCTACACCTTC
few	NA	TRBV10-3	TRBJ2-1	CAISVGDEQFF	TGTGCCATCAGTGTGGGGGATGAGCAGTTCTTC
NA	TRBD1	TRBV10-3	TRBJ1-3	CANGQGLGTGNTIYF	TGTGCCAACGGACAGGGGCTCGGCACTGGAAACACCATATATTTT
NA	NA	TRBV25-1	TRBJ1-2	CASSARDRGGPYGYTF	TGTGCCAGCAGTGCTAGAGATCGGGGGGGTCCTTATGGCTACACCTTC
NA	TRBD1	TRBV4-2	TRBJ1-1	CASSHTGQGDTEAFF	TGTGCCAGCAGCCACACGGGGCAGGGGGACACTGAAGCTTTCTTT
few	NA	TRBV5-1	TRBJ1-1	CASSLDGRTNTEAFF	TGCGCCAGCAGCTTGGATGGCCGTACGAACACTGAAGCTTTCTTT
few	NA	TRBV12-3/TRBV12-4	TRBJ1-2	CASSFGITSYGYTF	TGTGCCAGCAGTTTTGGGATCACCTCCTATGGCTACACCTTC
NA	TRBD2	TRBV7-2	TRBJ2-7	CASSAGGAVPSYEQYF	TGTGCCAGCAGCGCGGGGGGAGCGGTTCCCTCCTACGAGCAGTACTTC
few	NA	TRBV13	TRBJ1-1	CASSSETVNTEAFF	TGTGCCAGCAGCTCCGAGACAGTTAACACTGAAGCTTTCTTT
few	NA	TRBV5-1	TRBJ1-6	CASRKTEGQVNSPLHF	TGCGCCAGCAGGAAAACAGAGGGACAAGTAAATTCACCCCTCCACTTT
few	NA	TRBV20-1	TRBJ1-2	CSAGGGAQNYGYTF	TGCAGTGCTGGGGGGGGGGCTCAGAACTATGGCTACACCTTC
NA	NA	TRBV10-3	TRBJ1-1	CAIKGPMNTEAFF	TGTGCCATCAAGGGTCCGATGAACACTGAAGCTTTCTTT
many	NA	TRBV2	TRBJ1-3	CASSLTRDTIYF	TGTGCCAGCAGTCTTACTCGAGACACCATATATTTT
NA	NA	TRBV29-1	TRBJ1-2	CSVEIGLRGYGYTF	TGCAGCGTTGAAATAGGACTTAGGGGCTATGGCTACACCTTC
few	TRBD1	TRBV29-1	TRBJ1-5	CSVGQGASNQPQHF	TGCAGCGTTGGGCAGGGGGCTAGCAATCAGCCCCAGCATTTT
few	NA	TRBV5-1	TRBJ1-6	CASSLLAGSTVASSPLHF	TGCGCCAGCAGCTTATTAGCCGGATCGACAGTCGCGTCTTCACCCCTCCACTTT
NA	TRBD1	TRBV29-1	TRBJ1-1	CSCGTGEAFF	TGCAGCTGTGGGACAGGGGAAGCTTTCTTT
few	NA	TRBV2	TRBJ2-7	CASRGLSQRPYEQYF	TGTGCCAGCCGGGGACTGAGCCAAAGACCCTACGAGCAGTACTTC
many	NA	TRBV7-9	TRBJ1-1	CASSSSWGLSTEAFF	TGTGCCAGCAGCTCAAGCTGGGGGTTGTCCACTGAAGCTTTCTTT